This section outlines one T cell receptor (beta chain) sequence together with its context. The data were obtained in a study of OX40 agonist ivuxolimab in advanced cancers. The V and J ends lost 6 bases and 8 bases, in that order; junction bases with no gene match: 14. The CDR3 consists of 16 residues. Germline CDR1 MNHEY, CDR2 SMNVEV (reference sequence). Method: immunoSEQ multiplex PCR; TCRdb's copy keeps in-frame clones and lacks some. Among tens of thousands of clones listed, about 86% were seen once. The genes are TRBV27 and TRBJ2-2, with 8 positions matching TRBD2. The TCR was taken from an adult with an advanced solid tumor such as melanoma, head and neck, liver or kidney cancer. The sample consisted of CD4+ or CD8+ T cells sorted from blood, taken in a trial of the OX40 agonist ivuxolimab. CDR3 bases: TGTGCCAGCAGCGTTAGGTCGGGAGGGGCCATGGGGGAGCTGTTTTTT. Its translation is CASSVRSGGAMGELFF.